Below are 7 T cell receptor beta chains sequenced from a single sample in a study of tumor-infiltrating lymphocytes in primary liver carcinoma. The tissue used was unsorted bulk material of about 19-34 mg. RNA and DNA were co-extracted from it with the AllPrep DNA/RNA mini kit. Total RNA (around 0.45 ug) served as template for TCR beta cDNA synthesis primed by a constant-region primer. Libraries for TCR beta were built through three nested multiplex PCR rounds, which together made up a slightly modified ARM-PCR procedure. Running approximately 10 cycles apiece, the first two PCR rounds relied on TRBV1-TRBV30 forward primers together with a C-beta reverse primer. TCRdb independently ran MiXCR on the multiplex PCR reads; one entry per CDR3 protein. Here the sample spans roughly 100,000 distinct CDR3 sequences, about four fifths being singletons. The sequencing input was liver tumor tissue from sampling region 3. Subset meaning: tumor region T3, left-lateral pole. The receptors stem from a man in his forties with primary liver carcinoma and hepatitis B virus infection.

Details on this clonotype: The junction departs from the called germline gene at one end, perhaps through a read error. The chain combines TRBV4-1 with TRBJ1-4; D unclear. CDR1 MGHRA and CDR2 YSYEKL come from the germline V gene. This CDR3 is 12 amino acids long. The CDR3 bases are TGCGCTAGCAGCCAACGGGAAGAAAAAATGTTTTTT. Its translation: CASSQREEKMFF.

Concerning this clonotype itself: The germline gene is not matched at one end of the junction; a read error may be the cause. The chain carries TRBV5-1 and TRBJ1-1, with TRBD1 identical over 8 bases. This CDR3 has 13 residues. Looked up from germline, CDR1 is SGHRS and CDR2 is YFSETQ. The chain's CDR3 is CTSSFGQGTEAFF. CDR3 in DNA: TGCACCAGTAGCTTCGGACAGGGCACTGAAGCTTTCTTT.

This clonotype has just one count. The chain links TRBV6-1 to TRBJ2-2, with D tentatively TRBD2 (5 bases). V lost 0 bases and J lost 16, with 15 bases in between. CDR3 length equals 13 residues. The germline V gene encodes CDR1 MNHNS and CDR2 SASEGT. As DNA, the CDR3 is TGTGCCAGCAGTGAAGCTGACACCGGGGAGTCGTTTTTT. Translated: CASSEADTGESFF.

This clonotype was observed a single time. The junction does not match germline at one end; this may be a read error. The CDR3 DNA reads as TGTGCGAGCAACCCCGTTGGGCTAATCCCAGAGACCCAGTACTTC. It specifies CASNPVGLIPETQYF. This sequence joins TRBV11-2 and TRBJ2-5, with D unclear. The germline V gene has CDR1 SGHAT and CDR2 FQNNGV. The CDR3 extends over 15 amino acids.

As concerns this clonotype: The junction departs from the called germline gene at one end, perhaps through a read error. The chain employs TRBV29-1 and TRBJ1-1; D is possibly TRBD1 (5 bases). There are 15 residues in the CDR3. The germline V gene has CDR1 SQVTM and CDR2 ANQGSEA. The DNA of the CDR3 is TGCAGAGTTGACGGGGGGTGGGGGATGATCACTAAAGCTTTCTTT. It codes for CRVDGGWGMITKAFF.

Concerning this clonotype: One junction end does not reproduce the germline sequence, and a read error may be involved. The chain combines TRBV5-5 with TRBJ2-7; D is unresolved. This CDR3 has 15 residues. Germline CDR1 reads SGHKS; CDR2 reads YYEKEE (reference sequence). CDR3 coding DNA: TGTGCCAGCAGCTTGGGACCAAGGAGCCCCTACGAGCTGTACTTC. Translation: CASSLGPRSPYELYF.

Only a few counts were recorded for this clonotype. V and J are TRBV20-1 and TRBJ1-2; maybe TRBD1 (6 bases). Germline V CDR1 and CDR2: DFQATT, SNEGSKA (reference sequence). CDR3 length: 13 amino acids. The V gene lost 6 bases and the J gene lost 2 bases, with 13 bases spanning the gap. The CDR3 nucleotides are TGCAGTGCGGAACCACAGGGAAACTATGGCTACACCTTC. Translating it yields CSAEPQGNYGYTF.